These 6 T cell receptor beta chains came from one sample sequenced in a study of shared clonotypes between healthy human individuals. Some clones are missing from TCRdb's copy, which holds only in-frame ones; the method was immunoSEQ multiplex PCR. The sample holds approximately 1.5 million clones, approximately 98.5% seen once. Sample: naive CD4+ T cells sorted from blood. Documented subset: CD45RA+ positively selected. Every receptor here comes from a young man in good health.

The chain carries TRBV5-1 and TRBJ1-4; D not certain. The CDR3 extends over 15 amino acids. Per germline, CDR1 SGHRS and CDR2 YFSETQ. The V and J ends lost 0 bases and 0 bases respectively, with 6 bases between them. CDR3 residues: CASSLEGTTNEKLFF. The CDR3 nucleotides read TGCGCCAGCAGCTTGGAGGGTACAACTAATGAAAAACTGTTTTTT.

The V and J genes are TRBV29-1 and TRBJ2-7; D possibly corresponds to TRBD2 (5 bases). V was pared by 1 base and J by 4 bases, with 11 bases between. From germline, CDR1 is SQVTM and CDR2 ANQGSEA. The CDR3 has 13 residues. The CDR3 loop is CSVEGAGGYEQYF. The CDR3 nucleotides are TGCAGCGTTGAAGGTGCGGGTGGATACGAGCAGTACTTC.

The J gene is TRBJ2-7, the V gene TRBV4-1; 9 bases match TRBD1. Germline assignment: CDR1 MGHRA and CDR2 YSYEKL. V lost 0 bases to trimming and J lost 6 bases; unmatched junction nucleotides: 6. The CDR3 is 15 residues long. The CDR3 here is CASSQEGQGLFEQYF. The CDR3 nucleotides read TGCGCCAGCAGCCAAGAGGGACAGGGTTTGTTCGAGCAGTACTTC.

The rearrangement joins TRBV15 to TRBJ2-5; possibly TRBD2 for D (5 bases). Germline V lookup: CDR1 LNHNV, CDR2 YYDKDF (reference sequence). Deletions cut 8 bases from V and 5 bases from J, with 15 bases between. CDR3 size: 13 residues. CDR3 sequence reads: CATGRRRLETQYF. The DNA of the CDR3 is TGTGCCACCGGACGTCGGAGGTTGGAGACCCAGTACTTC.

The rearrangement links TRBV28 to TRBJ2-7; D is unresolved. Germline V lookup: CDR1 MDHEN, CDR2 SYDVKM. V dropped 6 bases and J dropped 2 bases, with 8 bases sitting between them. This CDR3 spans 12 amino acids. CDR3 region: CASSDYPYEQYF. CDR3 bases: TGTGCCAGCAGCGATTATCCCTACGAGCAGTACTTC.

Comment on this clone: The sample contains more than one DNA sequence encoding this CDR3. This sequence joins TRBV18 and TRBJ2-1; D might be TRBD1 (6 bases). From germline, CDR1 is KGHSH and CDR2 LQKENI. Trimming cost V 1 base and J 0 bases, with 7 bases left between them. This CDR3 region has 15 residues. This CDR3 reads CASSPLGGSYNEQFF. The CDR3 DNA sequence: TGTGCCAGCTCACCACTAGGGGGCTCCTACAATGAGCAGTTCTTC. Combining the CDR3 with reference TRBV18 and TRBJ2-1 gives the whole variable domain NAGVMQNPRHLVRRRGQEARLRCSPMKGHSHVYWYRQLPEEGLKFMVYLQKENIIDESGMPKERFSAEFPKEGPSILRIQQVVRGDSAAYFCASSPLGGSYNEQFFGPGTRLTVL.